A selection of T cell receptor beta chains follows, all from one sample in a study of T cell responses to AZD1222 COVID-19 vaccine. Measured with immunoSEQ multiplex PCR; TCRdb has only the in-frame clones, and not every one. The table lists about 96,000 clones, 80% to 90% of them singletons. The sequenced sample was peripheral blood, obtained on day 0 of AZD1222 vaccination. These receptors originate from an adult in good health. CDR3s include the opening cysteine and the closing phenylalanine or tryptophan. A D gene is named only where the DNA matches it firmly. Not all rows give a size; the values are once, few, many and, for expanded clones, a class.

v_call,clone_size,d_call,cdr3_length,j_call,cdr3_nt,cdr3_aa
TRBV4-2,-,TRBD1,16,TRBJ1-2,TGTGCCAGCAGCCAGATGGGACAGGGTATCAACTATGGCTACACCTTC,CASSQMGQGINYGYTF
TRBV13,-,-,17,TRBJ2-6,TGTGCCAGCAGCCCCTCCTCGGGGGCCTCTGGGGCCAACGTCCTGACTTTC,CASSPSSGASGANVLTF
TRBV30,-,TRBD1,13,TRBJ1-2,TGTGCCTGGACAGGGGGGGCTAACTATGGCTACACCTTC,CAWTGGANYGYTF
TRBV7-9,few,-,14,TRBJ1-2,TGTGCCAGCACTCCACGCGAAAGTAACTATGGCTACACCTTC,CASTPRESNYGYTF
TRBV2,-,TRBD1,15,TRBJ1-5,TGTGCCAGCAGCCAGGGACAGGGGGCTCTTCAGCCCCAGCATTTT,CASSQGQGALQPQHF
TRBV4-3,-,-,15,TRBJ2-1,TGCGCCAGCAGCCAAGATTTTGAGTCTAACAATGAGCAGTTCTTC,CASSQDFESNNEQFF
TRBV27,-,-,16,TRBJ2-3,TGTGCCAGCAGTATGACAATTCCGCGTTTTGCAGATACGCAGTATTTT,CASSMTIPRFADTQYF
TRBV2,-,-,15,TRBJ2-7,TGTGCCAGCAGAGAACCGGGACAACCGGTTTACGAGCAGTACTTC,CASREPGQPVYEQYF
TRBV9,-,-,14,TRBJ2-7,TGTGCCAGCAGCGTAGGTAGGGGAGCCTACGAGCAGTACTTC,CASSVGRGAYEQYF
TRBV29-1,-,-,12,TRBJ1-1,TGCAGCGTCGGACAGAGGAACACTGAAGCTTTCTTT,CSVGQRNTEAFF
TRBV28,-,TRBD2,16,TRBJ2-1,TGTGCCAGCAGTTTTACTAGCGGGGGTCCATCCAATGAGCAGTTCTTC,CASSFTSGGPSNEQFF